The 22 T cell receptor beta chains given below trace back to one sample, sequenced in a study of shared clonotypes between healthy human individuals. The table came from immunoSEQ multiplex PCR; TCRdb's copy has only in-frame clones and leaves some out. Of approximately 500,000 clones in the sample, 60% to 80% were seen once. Material for sequencing was PBMCs. These receptors were taken from a woman between 40 and 55 years old in good health. Some clones in this sample may be carry-over from other donors' samples.

The chain joins TRBV12-5 to TRBJ1-2; D possibly corresponds to TRBD1 (5 bases). V lost 5 bases and J lost 2, with 9 bases in between. Per the germline V gene, CDR1 is LGHNT and CDR2 is FRNRAP. This CDR3 has 13 amino acids. In DNA form, the CDR3 reads TGTGCTAGTGGTCAGTCAGGGAACTATGGCTACACCTTC. It codes for CASGQSGNYGYTF.

The chain has TRBV5-6 and TRBJ2-1; tentatively, D is TRBD1 or TRBD2 (5 bases each). The ends were cut back, 0 bases at V and 9 bases at J, with 16 bases in the middle. This CDR3 spans 15 amino acids. Germline-derived CDR1 and CDR2 are SGHDT and YYEEEE. CDR3 residues: CASSLGGAPRTEQFF. As DNA, the CDR3 is TGTGCCAGCAGCTTGGGAGGGGCCCCTCGGACTGAGCAGTTCTTC.

This chain connects TRBV4-3 to TRBJ2-7; possibly TRBD1 for D (5 bases). Per germline, CDR1 LGHNA and CDR2 YSLEER. V lost 4 bases and J lost 0, with 13 bases in between. This CDR3 has 15 amino acids. DNA for the CDR3: TGCGCCAGCAGCCGAAGCACAGGTCCCTCCTACGAGCAGTACTTC. This translates into CASSRSTGPSYEQYF.

The gene calls are TRBV7-3 and TRBJ2-1; D is unresolved. V was cut by 3 bases and J by 8 bases, with 23 bases left in between. Germline CDR1 SGHTA, CDR2 FQGTGA. This CDR3 has 17 amino acids. CDR3 DNA: TGTGCCAGCAGCTTGGTGGAGTCCGGGCACAAGCCCGATGAGCAGTTCTTC. Residues: CASSLVESGHKPDEQFF.

The genes are TRBV7-2 and TRBJ1-1, with 7 bases that match TRBD1. CDR1 SGHTA and CDR2 FQGNSA come from the germline V gene. V was clipped by 4 bases and J by 6 bases; unmatched bases: 5. The CDR3 runs to 13 residues. This chain's CDR3 is CASSSTGSAEAFF. As DNA, the CDR3 is TGTGCCAGCAGCTCGACAGGGAGCGCTGAAGCTTTCTTT.

This chain links TRBV9 with TRBJ2-7; the match to TRBD1 covers 7 bases. Germline-derived CDR1 and CDR2 are SGDLS and YYNGEE. CDR3 length equals 14 residues. The junction had 6 bases not matched to a gene; V was cut back by 3 bases and J by 3 bases. CDR3 bases: TGTGCCAGCAGCGCTTCCGGGACAGTCTACGAGCAGTACTTC. It translates to CASSASGTVYEQYF.

J is TRBJ2-7 and V is TRBV7-8; possible D gene TRBD2, 7 bases. This CDR3 has 13 amino acids. Germline CDR1 and CDR2: SGHVS and FQNEAQ. V shed 8 bases and J shed 5 bases, with 16 bases lying between them. As DNA, the CDR3 is TGTGCCAGCCGGGACGGGGGGCCGAACGAGCAGTACTTC. It translates to CASRDGGPNEQYF.

The chain carries TRBV7-9 and TRBJ2-5; 8 bases match TRBD1. The DNA end lines up better with TRBJ2-7; the J call may be wrong. CDR1 and CDR2 from the germline V gene are SEHNR and FQNEAQ (reference sequence). CDR3 length: 15 amino acids. CDR3 in DNA: TGTGCCAGCAGCTACCCGGGACAGGCGAACTACGAGCAGTACTTC. It codes for CASSYPGQANYEQYF.

This clone was detected a few times. J is TRBJ1-1 and V is TRBV7-2; no reliable D call. Deletions cut 1 base from V and 1 base from J, with 7 bases between. This CDR3 has 14 residues. Germline V gene lookup returns CDR1 SGHTA and CDR2 FQGNSA. CDR3 coding DNA: TGTGCCAGCAGCTTAGGATTTCAGAACACTGAAGCTTTCTTT. Translating it yields CASSLGFQNTEAFF.

V usage is TRBV11-2 and J usage is TRBJ2-1, with 9 bases identical to TRBD2. Germline V lookup: CDR1 SGHAT, CDR2 FQNNGV. The CDR3 covers 15 residues. Unmatched junction bases numbered 8, after V lost 5 bases and J lost 6 bases. The CDR3 DNA is TGTGCCAGCAGCACTCGGGTAGCGGGAGCCAATGAGCAGTTCTTC. Translated: CASSTRVAGANEQFF. The full variable domain, with the rest looked up from reference TRBV11-2 and TRBJ2-1, is EAGVAQSPRYKIIEKRQSVAFWCNPISGHATLYWYQQILGQGPKLLIQFQNNGVVDDSQLPKDRFSAERLKGVDSTLKIQPAKLEDSAVYLCASSTRVAGANEQFFGPGTRLTVL.

The CDR3 loop reads CASSEGRVSYEQYF. The CDR3 nucleotides are TGTGCCAGCAGTGAAGGGAGGGTCTCCTACGAGCAGTACTTC. V is TRBV6-1 and J is TRBJ2-7, with D maybe TRBD2 (6 bases). Germline CDR1 is MNHNS and CDR2 is SASEGT. The CDR3 extends over 14 amino acids. Between the trimmed V and J ends, which lost 1 base and 0 bases, there was a span of 7 bases.

CDR3 in amino acids: CASRGTGVYYGYTF. The CDR3 DNA is TGTGCCAGCAGGGGGACAGGGGTGTACTATGGCTACACCTTC. This chain connects TRBV6-6 to TRBJ1-2, with 10 positions matching TRBD1. V was clipped by 6 bases and J by 3 bases; unmatched bases: 4. Germline V gene lookup returns CDR1 MNHNY and CDR2 SVGAGI (reference sequence). The CDR3 runs to 14 residues.

The rearrangement links TRBV30 to TRBJ2-5, with D unresolved. CDR3 length: 16 residues. V lost 1 base and J lost 8, with 23 bases in between. Germline lookup yields CDR1 GTSNPN and CDR2 SVGIG (reference sequence). The CDR3 is CAWSGYLGTGQGTQYF. The CDR3 DNA reads TGTGCCTGGAGTGGTTATCTAGGAACGGGCCAAGGTACCCAGTACTTC.

The table lists this clone with a few counts. The rearrangement joins TRBV15 to TRBJ2-1; 7 nucleotides line up with TRBD2. After removal of 1 base from V and 6 bases from J, the junction contained 6 bases not matched to a gene. Germline V lookup: CDR1 LNHNV, CDR2 YYDKDF (reference sequence). The CDR3 is 15 residues long. The CDR3 loop reads CATSRVLASGNEQFF. CDR3 sequence (DNA): TGTGCCACCAGCAGAGTACTAGCGTCTGGCAATGAGCAGTTCTTC.

This clone has a handful of counts. The rearrangement uses TRBV4-3 and TRBJ1-4; TRBD1 might be the D (5 bases). V lost 5 bases to trimming and J lost 0 bases, with 10 bases between them. The CDR3 sequence is 15 residues long. Per the germline V gene, CDR1 is LGHNA and CDR2 is YSLEER. The CDR3 DNA follows: TGCGCCAGCAGCGTCAGGGTAGCAACTAATGAAAAACTGTTTTTT. Translation: CASSVRVATNEKLFF.

CDR3 amino acids: CASSPSGGRRAGELFF. The CDR3 nucleotides read TGTGCCAGTAGTCCTTCGGGCGGGAGGAGGGCCGGGGAGCTGTTTTTT. The V call is TRBV19, the J call TRBJ2-2, with TRBD2 identical over 8 bases. The germline V gene encodes CDR1 LNHDA and CDR2 SQIVND (reference sequence). There are 16 residues in the CDR3. V gave up 5 bases and J gave up 6 bases; unmatched junction bases: 11.

This clone was counted at least ten times. The chain couples TRBV2 to TRBJ2-7; 9 nucleotides line up with TRBD2. CDR1 is SNHLY, CDR2 FYNNEI, per germline. The CDR3 totals 16 residues. Trimming removed 1 base from V and 7 bases from J; junction bases left unmatched: 11. CDR3 region: CASSEVGSSGDKEQYF. The CDR3 DNA reads as TGTGCCAGCAGTGAAGTCGGGTCTAGCGGGGACAAGGAGCAGTACTTC.

The rearrangement links TRBV9 to TRBJ2-3; D is unclear. Trimming removed 6 bases from V and 4 bases from J, with 15 bases in between. Germline CDR1 reads SGDLS; CDR2 reads YYNGEE. The CDR3 contains 14 residues. The CDR3 region is CASTLTGGADTQYF. The CDR3 region has the DNA TGTGCCAGCACCCTGACGGGCGGAGCAGATACGCAGTATTTT.

The chain employs TRBV7-9 and TRBJ2-3; 7 bases agree with TRBD1. This CDR3 spans 14 amino acids. Germline V gene data show CDR1 as SEHNR and CDR2 as FQNEAQ (reference sequence). After removal of 5 bases from V and 3 bases from J, the junction contained 5 bases not matched to a gene. The CDR3 region has the DNA TGTGCCAGCAGCAACCGGGACAGAACAGATACGCAGTATTTT. Translated, it gives CASSNRDRTDTQYF.

The chain carries TRBV5-4 and TRBJ2-4, with 7 bases matching TRBD2. The CDR3 contains 14 residues. The V gene end was trimmed by 3 bases and the J gene end by 0 bases; junction bases not matched to a gene: 0. The germline CDR1 and CDR2 sequences are SGHNT and YYREEE (reference sequence). CDR3 bases: TGTGCCAGCAGCTCGGGGGGAGCCAAAAACATTCAGTACTTC. It encodes CASSSGGAKNIQYF. The full variable domain, rest sourced from reference TRBV5-4 and TRBJ2-4, is ETGVTQSPTHLIKTRGQQVTLRCSSQSGHNTVSWYQQALGQGPQFIFQYYREEENGRGNFPPRFSGLQFPNYSSELNVNALELDDSALYLCASSSGGAKNIQYFGAGTRLSVL.

J is TRBJ2-3 and V is TRBV7-9, with 7 nucleotides matching TRBD1. The junction had 8 bases not matched to a gene; V was cut back by 5 bases and J by 3 bases. CDR1 is SEHNR and CDR2 is FQNEAQ in the germline V gene (reference sequence). This CDR3 is 15 amino acids long. This CDR3 is CASSATGTATDTQYF. In DNA form, the CDR3 reads TGTGCCAGCAGCGCTACCGGGACAGCTACAGATACGCAGTATTTT.

The V and J genes are TRBV2 and TRBJ2-1; D remains ambiguous. CDR1 is SNHLY and CDR2 is FYNNEI in the germline V gene. This CDR3 has 14 amino acids. Trimming left V 6 bases short and J 8 bases short, with 17 bases between. The CDR3 reads CASSPLPMADEQFF. The DNA of the CDR3 is TGTGCCAGCAGCCCACTACCCATGGCCGATGAGCAGTTCTTC.